Listed below are T cell receptor beta chains from one sample, sequenced in a study of T cell changes during pregnancy in multiple sclerosis. TCRdb's table, derived via immunoSEQ multiplex PCR, lists solely in-frame clones and lacks some. The data contain some 100,000 clones, approximately 94% of them singletons. The source material was peripheral blood, sampled in the second trimester of pregnancy. The source is a female donor with multiple sclerosis, enrolled in a pregnancy study. Both conserved end residues are part of each CDR3. A D gene is named only where the DNA matches it firmly. Size is omitted from some rows. Given values are once, few, many or a class for expanded clones.

D	V	size	J	DNA	CDR3
TRBD2	TRBV9	.	TRBJ2-7	TGTGCCAGCAGCGTCTCCGGGACTAGCGCAAACGAGCAGTACTTC	CASSVSGTSANEQYF
TRBD2	TRBV7-3	.	TRBJ2-3	TGTGCCAGCAGCCGAGATGCGGGAGGCACAGATACGCAGTATTTT	CASSRDAGGTDTQYF
TRBD1	TRBV9	.	TRBJ1-3	TGTGCCAGCAGCGCCCGGGACAGGGTCAGCTCTGGAAACACCATATATTTT	CASSARDRVSSGNTIYF
.	TRBV5-6	.	TRBJ2-1	TGTGCCAGCAGCCATATAGTGGATGAGCAGTTCTTC	CASSHIVDEQFF
TRBD1	TRBV18	.	TRBJ1-2	TGTGCCAGCTCACCAACGGCCGGACAGGGACGTTACGGTGGCTACACCTTC	CASSPTAGQGRYGGYTF
TRBD2	TRBV30	once	TRBJ2-5	TGTGCCTGGAGTGTTAGCGGGGGGCAAGAGACCCAGTACTTC	CAWSVSGGQETQYF
.	TRBV11-2	.	TRBJ2-1	TGTGCCAGCAGCGCGGAAGTTCTGGGAGTTGGCAAGTTCTTC	CASSAEVLGVGKFF
TRBD2	TRBV25-1	.	TRBJ2-1	TGTGCCACTCAATTAGCGGGAGAATCCTACAATGAGCAGTTCTTC	CATQLAGESYNEQFF
.	TRBV27	.	TRBJ2-7	TGTGCCAGCAGTTTCCCCTTAGCGGAGCGGAGGGGGGGGGAGCAGTACTTC	CASSFPLAERRGGEQYF
TRBD1	TRBV19	once	TRBJ1-5	TGTGCCAGTAGTACCGGGACAGGGGTGGGGCAGCCCCAGCATTTT	CASSTGTGVGQPQHF
.	TRBV30	.	TRBJ2-5	TGTGCCTGGGCCCGACAGGGGAGGGCAGAGACCCAGTACTTC	CAWARQGRAETQYF